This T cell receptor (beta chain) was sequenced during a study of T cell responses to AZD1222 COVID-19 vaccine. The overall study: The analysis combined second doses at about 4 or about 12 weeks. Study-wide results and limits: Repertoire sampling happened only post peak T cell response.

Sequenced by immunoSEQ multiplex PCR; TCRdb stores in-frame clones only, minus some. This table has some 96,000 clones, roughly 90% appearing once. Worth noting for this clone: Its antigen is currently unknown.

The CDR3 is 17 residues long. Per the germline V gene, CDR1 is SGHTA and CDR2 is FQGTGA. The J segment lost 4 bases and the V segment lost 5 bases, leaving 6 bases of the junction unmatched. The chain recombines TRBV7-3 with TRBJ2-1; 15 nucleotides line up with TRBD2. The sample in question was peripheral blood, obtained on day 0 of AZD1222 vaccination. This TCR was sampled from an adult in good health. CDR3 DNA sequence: TGTGCCAGCAGCCAAGGACTAGCGGGAGGGCCTTACAATGAGCAGTTCTTC. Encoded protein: CASSQGLAGGPYNEQFF. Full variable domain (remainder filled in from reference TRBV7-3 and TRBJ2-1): GAGVSQTPSNKVTEKGKYVELRCDPISGHTALYWYRQSLGQGPEFLIYFQGTGAADDSGLPNDRFFAVRPEGSVSTLKIQRTERGDSAVYLCASSQGLAGGPYNEQFFGPGTRLTVL.